This TCR beta chain was identified during a study of OX40 agonist ivuxolimab in advanced cancers. Whole-study context: Patients with prior anti-PD-1, anti-PD-L1 or anti-CTLA-4 therapy were eligible; 40% had some.

Points from the study as a whole: Low normalized T-cell clonal expansion was additionally recorded for some nonresponders.

CDR1 is SEHNR, CDR2 FQNEAQ, per germline (reference sequence). The CDR3 contains 15 residues. Deletions cut 2 bases from V and 0 bases from J, with 9 bases between. Worth noting for this clone: As yet, its antigen is unknown.

Method: immunoSEQ multiplex PCR; TCRdb's copy keeps in-frame clones and lacks some. The sample yields some 140,000 clones, around nine tenths seen once. This chain links TRBV7-9 with TRBJ2-3; weak D call: TRBD1 (5 bases). The sample consisted of CD4+ or CD8+ T cells sorted from blood, taken in a trial of the OX40 agonist ivuxolimab. The origin of this receptor is an adult with an advanced solid tumor such as melanoma, head and neck, liver or kidney cancer. The chain's CDR3 is CASSLRGSSTDTQYF. The CDR3 DNA sequence: TGTGCCAGCAGCTTAAGGGGTTCTAGCACAGATACGCAGTATTTT. Full variable domain (rest looked up from reference TRBV7-9 and TRBJ2-3): DTGVSQNPRHKITKRGQNVTFRCDPISEHNRLYWYRQTLGQGPEFLTYFQNEAQLEKSRLLSDRFSAERPKGSFSTLEIQRTEQGDSAMYLCASSLRGSSTDTQYFGPGTRLTVL.